This TCR beta chain was identified in a study of T cell repertoires in aging, cancer and after chemotherapy. On the study more broadly: Donors were grouped into six age bands spanning 30 or younger through 70 or older. Patients with chronic lymphocytic leukemia were sampled before and after fludarabine- or bendamustine-based chemotherapy. Regarding the study as a whole: Untreated cancer patients had significantly lower blood TCR diversity than age-matched healthy donors.

Between the trimmed V and J ends, which lost 4 bases and 7 bases, there was a span of 20 bases. This CDR3 is 15 amino acids long. Germline V gene lookup returns CDR1 SGHDT and CDR2 YYEEEE. Amplification of TCR beta used genomic DNA extracted from peripheral blood. Rearranged V-D-J TRB sequences were amplified with a mixed TRB-A/B primer pool. TCRdb re-called the multiplex PCR reads through MiXCR, storing one row per CDR3 protein. The table includes about 4,800 distinct CDR3 sequences, 20% to 30% detected once. In the case of this clonotype: The antigen remains undetermined.

Input material: blood. This clonotype was obtained from a human donor with a blood cancer. V is TRBV5-6 and J is TRBJ1-1; the D gene is possibly TRBD1 (5 bases). The DNA for the CDR3 is TGTGCCAGCAGCCCAAGGCCGGGGGTAGGCCGTGAAGCTTTCTTT. It translates to CASSPRPGVGREAFF.